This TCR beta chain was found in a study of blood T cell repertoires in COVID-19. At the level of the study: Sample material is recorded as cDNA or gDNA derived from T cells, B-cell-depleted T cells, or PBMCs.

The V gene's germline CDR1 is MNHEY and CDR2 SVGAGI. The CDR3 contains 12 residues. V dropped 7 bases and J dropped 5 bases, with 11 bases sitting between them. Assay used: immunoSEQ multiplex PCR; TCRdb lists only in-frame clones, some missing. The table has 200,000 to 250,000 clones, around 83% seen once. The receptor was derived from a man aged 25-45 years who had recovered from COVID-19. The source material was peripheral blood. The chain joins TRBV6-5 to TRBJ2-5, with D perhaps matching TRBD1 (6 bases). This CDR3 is CASKRTVETQYF. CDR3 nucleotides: TGTGCCAGCAAGCGGACAGTCGAGACCCAGTACTTC.